What follows are 32 T cell receptor beta chains derived from one specimen sequenced in a study of blood T cell repertoires in COVID-19. Assay: immunoSEQ multiplex PCR; the TCRdb copy retains only in-frame clones and omits some. The data show more than 55,000 clones, around 89% seen once. The sequenced sample consisted of peripheral blood. Every receptor here comes from a woman between 70 and 85 years old with acute or convalescent COVID-19.

The rearrangement uses TRBV20-1 and TRBJ1-4, with 8 bases matching TRBD1. CDR1 is DFQATT, CDR2 SNEGSKA, per germline (reference sequence). The CDR3 totals 16 residues. The V and J ends lost 3 bases and 6 bases, in that order; junction bases with no gene match: 12. The CDR3 coding sequence is TGCAGTGCTAGTGTTGGACAGGGTTGGTTAGATGAAAAACTGTTTTTT. Protein sequence: CSASVGQGWLDEKLFF.

In the case of this clone: Other DNA sequences in this specimen translate into the identical CDR3. The J gene is TRBJ1-1, the V gene TRBV28, with no clear D. Per the germline V gene, CDR1 is MDHEN and CDR2 is SYDVKM. V lost 5 bases to trimming and J lost 0 bases, with 10 bases between them. This CDR3 region has 14 residues. In DNA, the CDR3 is TGTGCCAGCAGTCTAGCCGCCATGAACACTGAAGCTTTCTTT. This codes for CASSLAAMNTEAFF.

The CDR3 nucleotides are TGTGCCAGTAGTACGACTAGCGGGTCAGGTGAGCAGTTCTTC. Protein: CASSTTSGSGEQFF. The rearrangement links TRBV19 to TRBJ2-1; 10 bases are a match to TRBD2. Germline values: CDR1 LNHDA, CDR2 SQIVND (reference sequence). This CDR3 has 14 residues. V lost 4 bases and J lost 9; bases outside the gene matches: 6.

CDR3: CASSGTGNRQPQHF. The DNA for the CDR3 is TGTGCCAGCAGCGGGACAGGGAATAGGCAGCCCCAGCATTTT. The chain couples TRBV5-8 to TRBJ1-5, with 9 bases identical to TRBD1. Germline CDR1 is SGHTS and CDR2 is YDEGEE. CDR3 length: 14 amino acids. V gave up 4 bases and J gave up 7 bases; unmatched junction bases: 6. The entire variable domain, with the rest obtained from reference TRBV5-8 and TRBJ1-5, is as follows: EAGVTQSPTHLIKTRGQQATLRCSPISGHTSVYWYQQALGLGLQFLLWYDEGEERNRGNFPPRFSGRQFPNYSSELNVNALELEDSALYLCASSGTGNRQPQHFGDGTRLSIL.

The DNA for the CDR3 is TGCGCCAGCAGCTCAGCAGGGGCGGTCTATGGCTACACCTTC. It specifies CASSSAGAVYGYTF. This sequence joins TRBV5-1 and TRBJ1-2, with D maybe TRBD1 (6 bases). V was cut by 3 bases and J by 4 bases, with 13 bases left in between. Germline V CDR1 and CDR2: SGHRS, YFSETQ. The CDR3 length is 14 residues. Combining the CDR3 with reference TRBV5-1 and TRBJ1-2 gives the whole variable domain KAGVTQTPRYLIKTRGQQVTLSCSPISGHRSVSWYQQTPGQGLQFLFEYFSETQRNKGNFPGRFSGRQFSNSRSEMNVSTLELGDSALYLCASSSAGAVYGYTFGSGTRLTVV.

The chain uses TRBV3-1 (or the pseudogene TRBV3-2) and TRBJ1-2, with 9 bases matching TRBD1. CDR3 length: 12 residues. The V gene's germline CDR1 is LGHDT and CDR2 YNNKEL (reference sequence). The J segment lost 6 bases and the V segment lost 6 bases, leaving 2 bases of the junction unmatched. CDR3 in amino acids: CASSRTGDGYTF. As DNA, the CDR3 is TGTGCCAGCAGTCGGACAGGGGATGGCTACACCTTC.

This clone was observed a few times. The chain uses TRBV28 and TRBJ1-1; D unclear. V lost 6 bases and J 5 bases, leaving 19 bases between the germline ends. Germline values: CDR1 MDHEN, CDR2 SYDVKM. This CDR3 has 15 amino acids. The CDR3 is CASSRPPRRETEAFF. The CDR3 DNA reads as TGTGCCAGCAGCCGACCCCCGAGGAGGGAGACTGAAGCTTTCTTT.

V and J are TRBV19 and TRBJ2-1, with 11 bases lining up with TRBD2. The CDR3 is made up of 16 amino acids. CDR1 and CDR2 (germline): LNHDA, SQIVND (reference sequence). V shed 7 bases and J 9 bases; nucleotides not matched to a gene: 14. The CDR3 loop is CASTPSFSGGATEQFF. Here the CDR3 DNA reads TGTGCCAGTACCCCCTCCTTTAGCGGGGGGGCCACTGAGCAGTTCTTC. Looking up the rest from reference TRBV19 and TRBJ2-1 gives the full variable domain: DGGITQSPKYLFRKEGQNVTLSCEQNLNHDAMYWYRQDPGQGLRLIYYSQIVNDFQKGDIAEGYSVSREKKESFPLTVTSAQKNPTAFYLCASTPSFSGGATEQFFGPGTRLTVL.

This rearrangement joins TRBV6-6 to TRBJ2-5; 13 nucleotides agree with TRBD2. The CDR3 has 16 residues. Germline CDR1 reads MNHNY; CDR2 reads SVGAGI (reference sequence). V was pared by 6 bases and J by 4 bases, with 8 bases of the junction left unmatched. CDR3 sequence (DNA): TGTGCCAGCAGCCTCGCGGGACTAGCGGGAAGAGAGACCCAGTACTTC. Translating it yields CASSLAGLAGRETQYF.

The chain combines TRBV27 with TRBJ1-3, with a possible D match to TRBD1 (6 bases). Germline CDR1 MNHEY, CDR2 SMNVEV (reference sequence). The CDR3 is made up of 15 amino acids. V shed 6 bases and J shed 0 bases, with 12 bases lying between them. Written as DNA, the CDR3 is TGTGCCAGCAGGGCCACAGGGCCCTCTGGAAACACCATATATTTT. It encodes CASRATGPSGNTIYF.

The chain uses TRBV27 and TRBJ2-1; possible D gene TRBD2, 6 bases. Per the germline V gene, CDR1 is MNHEY and CDR2 is SMNVEV (reference sequence). There are 14 residues in the CDR3. With 4 bases removed from V and 5 bases from J, the gap between germline ends came to 12 bases. The CDR3 region has the DNA TGTGCCAGCAGTTGGGACGGCGGGGACAATGAGCAGTTCTTC. This translates into CASSWDGGDNEQFF.

The CDR3 DNA reads as TGTGCCAGCAGTTTCCTTCCCGGGACAGCGTATGGCTACACCTTC. This translates into CASSFLPGTAYGYTF. J is TRBJ1-2 and V is TRBV27, with TRBD1 matching over 7 bases. Germline trimming cut 3 bases from V and 5 bases from J; bases unmatched to any gene: 9. Germline V gene sequence: CDR1 MNHEY, CDR2 SMNVEV (reference sequence). The CDR3 is 15 residues long.

V and J are TRBV6-5 and TRBJ2-1, with D tentatively TRBD1 (5 bases). The CDR3 consists of 13 residues. Trimming removed 6 bases from V and 2 bases from J, with 8 bases in between. Germline CDR1 reads MNHEY; CDR2 reads SVGAGI. CDR3: CASSRVAYNEQFF. The CDR3 DNA reads TGTGCCAGCAGCAGGGTAGCCTACAATGAGCAGTTCTTC.

The chain links TRBV28 to TRBJ1-1; 9 bases are a match to TRBD1. Germline-derived CDR1 and CDR2 are MDHEN and SYDVKM. There are 14 residues in the CDR3. The ends lost 3 bases at V and 11 bases at J; junction bases unmatched: 10. The CDR3 bases are TGTGCCAGCAGTTTCCCGGGACAGGGAACAGGGGCTTTCTTT. Translating gives CASSFPGQGTGAFF.

The chain couples TRBV15 to TRBJ1-4; D is perhaps TRBD1 (5 bases). From germline, CDR1 is LNHNV and CDR2 YYDKDF (reference sequence). This CDR3 contains 14 residues. Trimming cost V 7 bases and J 1 base, with 10 bases left between them. The DNA for the CDR3 is TGTGCCACCACGGGGGAAGGAACTAATGAAAAACTGTTTTTT. Translating it yields CATTGEGTNEKLFF.

The chain is built from TRBV14 and TRBJ2-2; D possibly corresponds to TRBD1 (6 bases). Trimming stripped 0 bases from V and 2 bases from J, with 13 bases between. Per germline, CDR1 SGHDN and CDR2 FVKESK. This CDR3 is 17 amino acids long. In nucleotides, the CDR3 is TGTGCCAGCAGCCAAGATCTAACAGGGATTAACACCGGGGAGCTGTTTTTT. The encoded protein is CASSQDLTGINTGELFF.

The chain uses TRBV28 and TRBJ1-2; TRBD1 matches 9 bases. This CDR3 has 13 amino acids. The V gene's germline CDR1 is MDHEN and CDR2 SYDVKM. J gave up 6 bases and V 6 bases, and 5 bases lay outside the gene matches. The CDR3 loop is CASSRDRVDGYTF. The CDR3 region has the DNA TGTGCCAGCAGCCGGGACAGGGTCGATGGCTACACCTTC.

This chain connects TRBV6-2 or TRBV6-3 to TRBJ2-7, with 7 bases lining up with TRBD1. With V trimmed by 4 bases and J by 0 bases, 12 bases remained unmatched. The CDR3 runs 17 residues. Germline assignment: CDR1 MNHEY and CDR2 SVGEGT. In nucleotides, the CDR3 is TGTGCCAGCAGTTCGGACAGGTCTACTAAGAGCTCCTACGAGCAGTACTTC. This translates into CASSSDRSTKSSYEQYF.

The rearrangement uses TRBV4-3 and TRBJ2-3; possibly TRBD2 for D (6 bases). The CDR3 contains 16 residues. CDR1 is LGHNA, CDR2 YSLEER, per germline. V was pared by 5 bases and J by 7 bases, with 22 bases between. The CDR3 bases are TGCGCCAGCAGCGAACGCGTGCAGGGAGGTAAACATACGCAGTATTTT. This translates into CASSERVQGGKHTQYF.

The chain is built from TRBV6-2 or TRBV6-3 and TRBJ1-1; D unclear. The V gene's germline CDR1 is MNHEY and CDR2 SVGEGT. V lost 6 bases, J lost 2 bases, and 16 bases lay in between. CDR3 length: 15 residues. The CDR3 region is CASSYPTAVNTEAFF. DNA of the CDR3: TGTGCCAGCAGCTATCCCACGGCGGTCAACACTGAAGCTTTCTTT.

V usage is TRBV7-6 and J usage is TRBJ1-5, with unresolved D. The CDR3 contains 15 residues. V lost 5 bases and J lost 3, with 14 bases in between. From germline, CDR1 is SGHVS and CDR2 FNYEAQ. The CDR3 here is CASSLEEGFNQPQHF. CDR3 in DNA: TGTGCCAGCAGCCTCGAAGAGGGTTTCAATCAGCCCCAGCATTTT.

The rearrangement joins TRBV7-9 to TRBJ1-1; tentatively, D is TRBD1 (5 bases). Per germline, CDR1 SEHNR and CDR2 FQNEAQ (reference sequence). V was trimmed by 6 bases and J by 7 bases, leaving 27 bases between them. The CDR3 sequence is 17 residues long. In nucleotides, the CDR3 is TGTGCCAGCAGTTCCTGGCGGGCAGGGACTGCCATACTTGAAGCTTTCTTT. Amino acid sequence: CASSSWRAGTAILEAFF.

The V gene is TRBV4-1, the J gene TRBJ1-2; no reliable D call. Germline CDR1 is MGHRA and CDR2 is YSYEKL. CDR3 size: 14 residues. With 0 bases removed from V and 4 bases from J, the gap between germline ends came to 9 bases. The CDR3 protein is CASSQEFTPYGYTF. The CDR3 nucleotides are TGCGCCAGCAGCCAAGAATTCACTCCCTATGGCTACACCTTC.

J is TRBJ2-7 and V is TRBV29-1; TRBD1 matches 7 bases. The CDR3 contains 13 residues. Germline CDR1 reads SQVTM; CDR2 reads ANQGSEA. V was clipped by 7 bases and J by 4 bases; unmatched bases: 10. CDR3 nucleotide sequence: TGCAGCGCCTTGGGGACAGATAATTACGAGCAGTACTTC. Its translation is CSALGTDNYEQYF.

The chain links TRBV29-1 to TRBJ1-2; 7 bases map to TRBD1. J lost 4 bases, V lost 1 base, and 9 bases had no gene match. Germline V lookup: CDR1 SQVTM, CDR2 ANQGSEA. CDR3 length: 15 amino acids. CDR3 residues: CSVEGQGGLAYGYTF. The CDR3, as DNA: TGCAGCGTTGAAGGACAGGGAGGTTTGGCCTATGGCTACACCTTC.

This chain connects TRBV4-1 to TRBJ1-1; D unclear. Trimming pared 0 bases from V and 5 bases from J, leaving 16 bases between. The CDR3 runs 16 residues. Germline V gives CDR1 MGHRA, CDR2 YSYEKL. CDR3 bases: TGCGCCAGCAGCCAAGATTATGGCTTCACGGGGACTGAAGCTTTCTTT. Its protein product is CASSQDYGFTGTEAFF.

The chain links TRBV5-6 to TRBJ2-7; maybe TRBD1 (6 bases). This CDR3 region has 16 residues. Trimming removed 0 bases at V and 5 bases at J, with 18 bases between. Germline loops: CDR1 SGHDT, CDR2 YYEEEE. The CDR3 here is CASSLEDRQGYHEQYF. Here the CDR3 DNA reads TGTGCCAGCAGCTTGGAGGATAGGCAGGGGTACCACGAGCAGTACTTC.

The chain couples TRBV15 to TRBJ1-1; perhaps TRBD1 as D (5 bases). Germline V lookup: CDR1 LNHNV, CDR2 YYDKDF (reference sequence). The CDR3 is 13 amino acids. V was clipped by 4 bases and J by 2 bases, with 8 bases between them. CDR3 coding DNA: TGTGCCACCAGCACCCAGGGAAACACTGAAGCTTTCTTT. It translates to CATSTQGNTEAFF. The full variable domain, in which reference TRBV15 and TRBJ1-1 provide the parts outside the CDR3, is DAMVIQNPRYQVTQFGKPVTLSCSQTLNHNVMYWYQQKSSQAPKLLFHYYDKDFNNEADTPDNFQSRRPNTSFCFLDIRSPGLGDTAMYLCATSTQGNTEAFFGQGTRLTVV.

The V gene is TRBV30, the J gene TRBJ2-2; 9 bases agree with TRBD1. The CDR3 is made up of 13 amino acids. Germline V CDR1 and CDR2: GTSNPN, SVGIG (reference sequence). V shed 7 bases, J shed 3 bases, and the junction held 3 bases outside the gene matches. The CDR3 loop reads CAYGTGYTGELFF. In DNA, the CDR3 is TGTGCCTACGGGACAGGGTACACCGGGGAGCTGTTTTTT. Variable domain in full (rest from reference TRBV30 and TRBJ2-2): SQTIHQWPATLVQPVGSPLSLECTVEGTSNPNLYWYRQAAGRGLQLLFYSVGIGQISSEVPQNLSASRPQDRQFILSSKKLLLSDSGFYLCAYGTGYTGELFFGEGSRLTVL.

The V gene is TRBV27, the J gene TRBJ2-1; TRBD2 matches at 15 bases. V lost 9 bases, J lost 7 bases, and 7 bases stayed unmatched. The CDR3 is 15 residues long. CDR1 is MNHEY, CDR2 SMNVEV, per germline (reference sequence). As DNA, the CDR3 is TGTGCCAGTGGTTGGGGACTAGCGGGAGGTAATGAGCAGTTCTTC. Translating it yields CASGWGLAGGNEQFF.

The rearrangement joins TRBV29-1 to TRBJ1-1; TRBD1 agrees at 7 bases. Per the germline V gene, CDR1 is SQVTM and CDR2 is ANQGSEA. The CDR3 runs 13 residues. J lost 3 bases, V lost 3 bases, and 4 bases had no gene match. Written as DNA, the CDR3 is TGCAGCGTTGAGACAGGGACGTACACTGAAGCTTTCTTT. Protein: CSVETGTYTEAFF.

This chain uses TRBV12-3 or TRBV12-4 with TRBJ2-5, with 7 bases aligning to TRBD1. The CDR3 consists of 13 residues. V lost 7 bases, J lost 5 bases, and 7 bases stayed unmatched. DNA of the CDR3: TGTGCCAGCAACGACAGGGCCTGGGAGACCCAGTACTTC. It specifies CASNDRAWETQYF.